The 20 T cell receptor beta chains below were found in one sample sequenced in a study of shared clonotypes between healthy human individuals. Only in-frame clones appear in the TCRdb table, and some are missing; sequencing was by immunoSEQ multiplex PCR. The sample holds approximately 2,000,000 clones, less than 95% seen once. The sample was naive CD4+ T cells from PBMCs. Stated subset: CD45RA+ positively selected. These receptors all come from a young man in good health. Some clones in this sample may be carry-over from other donors' samples.

This rearrangement joins TRBV5-1 to TRBJ1-2; tentatively, D is TRBD1 (6 bases). Trimming cost V 0 bases and J 2 bases, with 14 bases left between them. Germline assignment: CDR1 SGHRS and CDR2 YFSETQ. CDR3 length: 16 residues. The DNA of the CDR3 is TGCGCCAGCAGCTTGGGGGTCGACAGGCTCAACTATGGCTACACCTTC. It translates to CASSLGVDRLNYGYTF. Looking up the rest from reference TRBV5-1 and TRBJ1-2 gives the full variable domain: KAGVTQTPRYLIKTRGQQVTLSCSPISGHRSVSWYQQTPGQGLQFLFEYFSETQRNKGNFPGRFSGRQFSNSRSEMNVSTLELGDSALYLCASSLGVDRLNYGYTFGSGTRLTVV.

This clone was detected once. The CDR3 region has the DNA TGTGCCACCAGCAGACCCCCTCGTCGGCAGCAAGAGACCCAGTACTTC. Translating it yields CATSRPPRRQQETQYF. The V call is TRBV15, the J call TRBJ2-5; D remains unclear. The CDR3 sequence is 16 residues long. In germline, CDR1 is LNHNV, CDR2 YYDKDF (reference sequence). The V gene lost 2 bases and the J gene lost 2 bases, with 15 bases spanning the gap.

This clone has a handful of counts. The genes are TRBV30 and TRBJ2-2, with 13 bases lining up with TRBD2. V trimming: 4 bases; J trimming: 3 bases; junction bases outside the gene matches: 11. Germline V CDR1 and CDR2: GTSNPN, SVGIG (reference sequence). The CDR3 contains 18 residues. The CDR3 is CAWTHPGLAGTHTGELFF. In nucleotides, the CDR3 is TGTGCCTGGACCCACCCGGGACTAGCGGGAACACACACCGGGGAGCTGTTTTTT.

This clone was counted only a few times. The V and J genes are TRBV30 and TRBJ2-7, with D tentatively TRBD1 or TRBD2 (6 bases each). The CDR3 is made up of 12 amino acids. Germline values: CDR1 GTSNPN, CDR2 SVGIG (reference sequence). Trimming took off 4 bases at V and 9 bases at J, with 16 bases between the two ends. For the CDR3, the DNA is TGTGCCTGGACCAGGGGAACGGGGGCGCAGTACTTC. Translating gives CAWTRGTGAQYF.

The chain couples TRBV4-2 to TRBJ2-7; D is unclear. Deletions cut 3 bases from V and 2 bases from J, with 11 bases between. The V gene's germline CDR1 is LGHNA and CDR2 YNFKEQ. CDR3 length: 14 amino acids. CDR3 amino acids: CASSQDRETYEQYF. As DNA, the CDR3 is TGTGCCAGCAGCCAGGATCGAGAAACCTACGAGCAGTACTTC.

The rearrangement links TRBV14 to TRBJ2-1; D not certain. There are 12 residues in the CDR3. Germline lookup yields CDR1 SGHDN and CDR2 FVKESK. V was shortened by 1 base and J by 12 bases, with 10 bases between the two germline ends. CDR3 sequence reads: CASSQAEVGQFF. CDR3 DNA sequence: TGTGCCAGCAGCCAAGCAGAGGTCGGGCAGTTCTTC.

V usage is TRBV28 and J usage is TRBJ1-5; D is perhaps TRBD1 (6 bases). CDR3 size: 15 residues. CDR1 and CDR2 from the germline V gene are MDHEN and SYDVKM. V lost 5 bases and J lost 2, with 13 bases in between. The CDR3 nucleotides are TGTGCCAGCAGTGAGGGGGGGGGTCGCAATCAGCCCCAGCATTTT. Its protein product is CASSEGGGRNQPQHF.

V gene TRBV6-4 combines with J gene TRBJ2-3, with D possibly TRBD1 on 5 matching bases. Germline V gene data show CDR1 as MRHNA and CDR2 as SNTAGT. The CDR3 runs 13 residues. V gave up 6 bases and J gave up 4 bases, with 11 bases separating them. CDR3 DNA: TGTGCCAGCAGATCCCCAGGGTCAGATACGCAGTATTTT. Its protein is CASRSPGSDTQYF.

This chain links TRBV7-2 with TRBJ2-1; tentatively, D is TRBD1 or TRBD2 (5 bases each). This CDR3 has 14 residues. V was clipped by 0 bases and J by 8 bases, with 11 bases between them. The germline V gene has CDR1 SGHTA and CDR2 FQGNSA. The CDR3 sequence is CASSLAYRGDEQFF. The CDR3 DNA is TGTGCCAGCAGCTTAGCGTATCGGGGCGATGAGCAGTTCTTC.

The V call is TRBV9, the J call TRBJ1-3; 7 bases are a match to TRBD1. Per germline, CDR1 SGDLS and CDR2 YYNGEE. The CDR3 spans 17 residues. V gave up 4 bases and J gave up 2 bases; unmatched junction bases: 12. CDR3 protein: CASSPASGTVTGNTIYF. CDR3 nucleotides: TGTGCCAGCAGCCCGGCTTCGGGGACAGTAACTGGAAACACCATATATTTT.

Notes on this clone: Other DNA sequences within the sample encode an identical CDR3. The CDR3 DNA sequence: TGTGCCAGTAGTATACCAGGAGGAAGGGGAGAGACCCAGTACTTC. Its protein product is CASSIPGGRGETQYF. The V and J genes are TRBV19 and TRBJ2-5, with D perhaps assigned TRBD1 or TRBD2 (5 bases each). The CDR3 is made up of 15 amino acids. The ends were cut back, 2 bases at V and 4 bases at J, with 14 bases in the middle. Germline CDR1 is LNHDA and CDR2 is SQIVND (reference sequence).

The rearrangement joins TRBV27 to TRBJ2-3, with a weak D call TRBD1 (6 bases). Germline-derived CDR1 and CDR2 are MNHEY and SMNVEV (reference sequence). This CDR3 is 15 amino acids long. V lost 6 bases and J 1 base, leaving 14 bases between the germline ends. The CDR3 loop reads CASSRRGAGTDTQYF. CDR3 in DNA: TGTGCCAGCAGCCGCAGGGGAGCTGGCACAGATACGCAGTATTTT.

The chain links TRBV10-1 to TRBJ2-3; D gene ambiguous. CDR1 WNHNN and CDR2 SYGVQD come from the germline V gene (reference sequence). The CDR3 runs 15 residues. V lost 3 bases to trimming and J lost 3 bases, with 13 bases between them. As DNA, the CDR3 is TGCGCCAGCAGTGAAGACGGGTCGGTAACAGATACGCAGTATTTT. Protein product: CASSEDGSVTDTQYF.

The rearrangement uses TRBV5-8 and TRBJ2-1; 7 nucleotides match TRBD1. The CDR3 spans 14 residues. Germline CDR1 reads SGHTS; CDR2 reads YDEGEE. The trim removed 5 bases at V and 7 bases at J, leaving 9 bases unmatched. The CDR3 spells CASSPGTVWNEQFF. The CDR3 coding sequence is TGTGCCAGCAGTCCCGGGACAGTCTGGAATGAGCAGTTCTTC.

CDR3 bases: TGTGCCAGCTCCAGCGTTGGTGACACTGAAGCTTTCTTT. As protein: CASSSVGDTEAFF. This sequence joins TRBV18 and TRBJ1-1; D not certain. CDR1 and CDR2 (germline): KGHSH, LQKENI. The CDR3 covers 13 residues. V was shortened by 6 bases and J by 3 bases, with 11 bases between the two germline ends.

This clone was recorded only once. This sequence joins TRBV9 and TRBJ1-3; 8 nucleotides line up with TRBD1. V gave up 4 bases and J gave up 6 bases; unmatched junction bases: 12. The CDR3 runs to 16 residues. CDR1 is SGDLS, CDR2 YYNGEE, per germline. CDR3 coding DNA: TGTGCCAGCAGCCCACACCCAGGGGGCCCTGAAAACACCATATATTTT. Protein product: CASSPHPGGPENTIYF.

The chain carries TRBV5-1 and TRBJ2-2; TRBD2 might be the D (5 bases). V was pared by 4 bases and J by 7 bases, with 14 bases between. This CDR3 is built from 14 residues. Germline CDR1 and CDR2: SGHRS and YFSETQ. CDR3 bases: TGCGCCAGCAGCAGACTCGGGATAGGCGGGGAGCTGTTTTTT. Amino acid sequence: CASSRLGIGGELFF.

The chain is built from TRBV11-3 and TRBJ2-2; D is ambiguous. Per the germline V gene, CDR1 is SGHNT and CDR2 is YENEEA. V was trimmed by 1 base and J by 7 bases, leaving 10 bases between them. CDR3 length equals 14 residues. The CDR3 spells CASSLGQAIGELFF. The DNA of the CDR3 is TGTGCCAGCAGCTTAGGCCAGGCTATCGGGGAGCTGTTTTTT.

The chain uses TRBV5-1 and TRBJ2-2, with D tentatively TRBD1 (6 bases). CDR1 is SGHRS and CDR2 is YFSETQ in the germline V gene. V was clipped by 4 bases and J by 6 bases, with 19 bases between them. The CDR3 sequence is 16 residues long. The DNA for the CDR3 is TGCGCCAGCAGCCCAATACAGGGATTTGGGTCCGGGGAGCTGTTTTTT. It yields the protein CASSPIQGFGSGELFF.

This chain connects TRBV6-5 to TRBJ2-7; tentative D call: TRBD2 (6 bases). The CDR3 is 13 residues long. The germline CDR1 and CDR2 sequences are MNHEY and SVGAGI. V lost 7 bases and J lost 6, with 16 bases in between. CDR3: CASIRRMGGEQYF. The CDR3 region has the DNA TGTGCCAGCATCCGAAGGATGGGGGGCGAGCAGTACTTC.